This T cell receptor (beta chain) appears in the sequencing data of a study of Tregs in tolerant kidney transplant recipients. Study-wide findings and caveats: Donor-specific Treg expansion exceeded global Treg expansion in tolerant patients, suggesting antigen drive.

With regard to this clone: What it recognizes is unknown. With the read ending 3 residues before the CDR3 end, the germline J gene is used to fill in that end.

Assay: immunoSEQ multiplex PCR; the TCRdb copy retains only in-frame clones and omits some. The sample has around 3,000 clones; the top ten hold roughly 7.9%. V dropped 3 bases and J dropped 0 bases, with 12 bases sitting between them. The CDR3 consists of 16 residues. CDR1 and CDR2 from the germline V gene are WSHSY and SAAADI. CFSE-labeled recipient PBMCs were cultured approximately 6 days with irradiated graft donor PBMCs, then FACS-sorted. This chain uses TRBV10-2 with TRBJ1-3, with D maybe TRBD1 (6 bases). The TCR sequence derives from a human patient who received a combined kidney and bone marrow transplant. The sample in question was CD8+ T cells from blood cultured with allogeneic cells, obtained before the transplant. The DNA read from the CDR3 is TGCGCCAGCAGTGACGGCAGGGGTTACTCTGGAAACACC. Its protein product is CASSDGRGYSGNT. The CDR3 as a whole reads CASSDGRGYSGNTIYF.